A single sample gave rise to the 28 T cell receptor beta chains below, sequenced in a study of cytotoxic CD8 clonotypes in ibrutinib-treated CLL. Repertoires were generated with immunoSEQ multiplex PCR, while TCRdb's copy carries only in-frame clones and drops some. Of some 150,000 clones in the sample, approximately 80% are singletons; the top ten hold about 29%. Sequences were derived from PBMCs, sampled after 12 months of ibrutinib treatment. The source of these receptors is a human donor with chronic lymphocytic leukemia.

This clone showed up just a few times. The chain links TRBV7-2 to TRBJ2-7; possibly TRBD1 or TRBD2 for D (5 bases each). Germline CDR1 reads SGHTA; CDR2 reads FQGNSA. This CDR3 is built from 16 residues. V lost 1 base, J lost 4 bases, and 17 bases lay in between. The CDR3 here is CASSLDVGTTAYEQYF. The CDR3 DNA is TGTGCCAGCAGCTTAGACGTCGGGACGACGGCTTACGAGCAGTACTTC.

This chain links TRBV4-1 with TRBJ1-2; D may be TRBD1 (5 bases). The V end was cut by 4 bases, the J end by 4 bases, with 16 bases between. CDR1 is MGHRA and CDR2 is YSYEKL in the germline V gene. This CDR3 spans 15 amino acids. The CDR3 is CASSLTLQDFYGYTF. In DNA form, the CDR3 reads TGCGCCAGCAGCCTAACTTTACAGGACTTCTATGGCTACACCTTC.

The chain links TRBV9 to TRBJ2-7; either TRBD1 or TRBD2 may fit D (5 bases each). The germline V gene encodes CDR1 SGDLS and CDR2 YYNGEE. CDR3 length: 16 residues. The ends were cut back, 0 bases at V and 0 bases at J, with 13 bases in the middle. CDR3 coding DNA: TGTGCCAGCAGCGTAGGGGGGTCTCTCCTCTCCTACGAGCAGTACTTC. This gives the protein CASSVGGSLLSYEQYF.

Here the CDR3 reads CASSPMDRDTQYF. In nucleotides, the CDR3 is TGTGCCAGCAGCCCCATGGACCGAGATACGCAGTATTTT. J is TRBJ2-3 and V is TRBV9; D unresolved. The ends were cut back, 4 bases at V and 5 bases at J, with 11 bases in the middle. CDR1 is SGDLS and CDR2 is YYNGEE in the germline V gene. There are 13 residues in the CDR3. The variable domain in full, completed from reference TRBV9 and TRBJ2-3, reads DSGVTQTPKHLITATGQRVTLRCSPRSGDLSVYWYQQSLDQGLQFLIQYYNGEERAKGNILERFSAQQFPDLHSELNLSSLELGDSALYFCASSPMDRDTQYFGPGTRLTVL.

The chain combines TRBV6-5 with TRBJ2-3; D gene unclear. The CDR3 runs 12 residues. Germline CDR1 MNHEY, CDR2 SVGAGI. Trimming cost V 5 bases and J 6 bases, with 9 bases left between them. In nucleotides, the CDR3 is TGTGCCAGCAGTGCCTCGCTGGATACGCAGTATTTT. Translation: CASSASLDTQYF.

This clone was seen just once. The CDR3 loop is CASNREGGSYGYTF. Here the CDR3 DNA reads TGTGCCAGCAACCGTGAGGGCGGTAGCTATGGCTACACCTTC. This chain uses TRBV28 with TRBJ1-2, with D unclear. V lost 7 bases to trimming and J lost 4 bases, with 16 bases between them. Germline V gene lookup returns CDR1 MDHEN and CDR2 SYDVKM. This CDR3 is 14 amino acids long.

J is TRBJ2-5 and V is TRBV6-4; 8 bases fit TRBD2. V lost 3 bases to trimming and J lost 9 bases; unmatched junction nucleotides: 6. The germline gives CDR1 MRHNA, CDR2 SNTAGT. This CDR3 contains 13 residues. The CDR3 region is CASSEGTRGPQYF. In DNA form, the CDR3 reads TGTGCCAGCAGTGAAGGGACTAGGGGTCCCCAGTACTTC.

The rearrangement joins TRBV6-5 to TRBJ2-7; D is unresolved. The germline CDR1 and CDR2 sequences are MNHEY and SVGAGI. The CDR3 totals 15 residues. Trimming removed 6 bases from V and 2 bases from J, with 17 bases in between. The CDR3 sequence is CASSLGSLGPYEQYF. DNA for the CDR3: TGTGCCAGCAGCCTAGGGTCCTTAGGCCCCTACGAGCAGTACTTC.

The CDR3 loop is CAWTGGFYNEQFF. The CDR3 DNA reads TGTGCCTGGACGGGTGGGTTCTACAATGAGCAGTTCTTC. This chain connects TRBV30 to TRBJ2-1; no definite D call. CDR3 length: 13 residues. CDR1 GTSNPN and CDR2 SVGIG come from the germline V gene (reference sequence). V shed 4 bases and J shed 3 bases, with 10 bases lying between them.

This sequence joins TRBV5-1 and TRBJ2-6; TRBD2 might be the D (5 bases). V was trimmed by 7 bases and J by 0 bases, leaving 8 bases between them. This CDR3 has 14 amino acids. Germline CDR1 is SGHRS and CDR2 is YFSETQ. The CDR3 here is CASGRGSGANVLTF. In DNA form, the CDR3 reads TGCGCCAGCGGGAGAGGCTCTGGGGCCAACGTCCTGACTTTC.

The count of this clone is one. At the DNA level, this CDR3 is encoded by other sequences in the same sample as well. The V gene is TRBV5-1, the J gene TRBJ2-5; TRBD2 is a possible D gene (6 bases). The CDR3 is 14 residues long. Trimming stripped 4 bases from V and 1 base from J, with 11 bases between. CDR1 and CDR2 (germline): SGHRS, YFSETQ. The CDR3 DNA reads TGCGCCAGCAGCCCGGGACTTGGCCAAGAGACCCAGTACTTC. Translating it yields CASSPGLGQETQYF. Combining the CDR3 with reference TRBV5-1 and TRBJ2-5 gives the whole variable domain KAGVTQTPRYLIKTRGQQVTLSCSPISGHRSVSWYQQTPGQGLQFLFEYFSETQRNKGNFPGRFSGRQFSNSRSEMNVSTLELGDSALYLCASSPGLGQETQYFGPGTRLLVL.

CDR3 sequence (DNA): TGTGCCAGCAGCAGGGAGGGCGCCTACGAGCAGTACTTC. This sequence encodes CASSREGAYEQYF. The rearrangement links TRBV2 to TRBJ2-7; 7 bases fit TRBD2. The V gene's germline CDR1 is SNHLY and CDR2 FYNNEI. Unmatched junction bases numbered 4, after V lost 6 bases and J lost 2 bases. This CDR3 has 13 residues.

V gene TRBV4-1 combines with J gene TRBJ2-7; weak D call: TRBD2 (6 bases). The CDR3 has 14 amino acids. Germline V gene lookup returns CDR1 MGHRA and CDR2 YSYEKL. V lost 1 base, J lost 4 bases, and 11 bases lay in between. CDR3 region: CASSQATRGYEQYF. The CDR3 nucleotides read TGCGCCAGCAGCCAAGCTACCCGGGGGTACGAGCAGTACTTC.

The chain links TRBV19 to TRBJ1-2; the D gene is possibly TRBD1 (5 bases). The CDR3 has 12 residues. CDR1 is LNHDA and CDR2 is SQIVND in the germline V gene (reference sequence). CDR3: CVSGRLNYGYTF. The CDR3 DNA sequence: TGTGTATCGGGACGGCTAAACTATGGCTACACCTTC.

This sequence joins TRBV27 and TRBJ1-2; 7 bases map to TRBD1. Germline CDR1 and CDR2: MNHEY and SMNVEV (reference sequence). The CDR3 has 14 residues. With V trimmed by 5 bases and J by 6 bases, 9 bases remained unmatched. The CDR3 protein is CASSTTGTAHGYTF. In DNA form, the CDR3 reads TGTGCCAGCAGTACGACCGGGACAGCCCATGGCTACACCTTC.

V is TRBV7-3 and J is TRBJ1-1; no clear D gene. CDR1 SGHTA and CDR2 FQGTGA come from the germline V gene. CDR3 length equals 14 residues. Trimming took 3 bases from V and 0 from J, leaving 8 bases between them. The CDR3 sequence is CASSFKTLNTEAFF. CDR3 DNA sequence: TGTGCCAGCAGCTTTAAGACCTTGAACACTGAAGCTTTCTTT.

V gene TRBV5-1 combines with J gene TRBJ1-4, with D hard to call. This CDR3 has 15 residues. With 0 bases removed from V and 4 bases from J, the gap between germline ends came to 10 bases. The V gene's germline CDR1 is SGHRS and CDR2 YFSETQ. The CDR3 reads CASSLEQSYNEKLFF. The CDR3 region has the DNA TGCGCCAGCAGCTTGGAGCAGAGCTATAATGAAAAACTGTTTTTT.

The chain couples TRBV28 to TRBJ2-7; 9 nucleotides line up with TRBD2. With V trimmed by 6 bases and J by 5 bases, 11 bases remained unmatched. This CDR3 region has 15 residues. Germline CDR1 MDHEN, CDR2 SYDVKM. CDR3 protein: CASRKSGLALDEQYF. Here the CDR3 DNA reads TGTGCCAGCAGGAAATCGGGACTAGCACTAGACGAGCAGTACTTC.

The chain uses TRBV28 and TRBJ1-1, with D perhaps matching TRBD1 (5 bases). Germline CDR1 is MDHEN and CDR2 is SYDVKM. V dropped 6 bases and J dropped 5 bases, with 19 bases sitting between them. The length of the CDR3 is 15 residues. CDR3 coding DNA: TGTGCCAGCAGAGTTTTTTTGGGGCCGCGGACTGAAGCTTTCTTT. It codes for CASRVFLGPRTEAFF.

This clone was counted a single time. This chain links TRBV6-5 with TRBJ1-4; TRBD1 matches at 7 bases. The CDR3 has 14 residues. The germline CDR1 and CDR2 sequences are MNHEY and SVGAGI. With 10 bases clipped from V and 5 bases from J, the junction kept 10 bases outside the gene matches. The CDR3 coding sequence is TGTGCCACCGCGAAACAGGGGCTCAATGAAAAACTGTTTTTT. This sequence encodes CATAKQGLNEKLFF.

This clone occurred once. V and J are TRBV11-1 and TRBJ1-1; 7 bases fit TRBD1. CDR3 length equals 15 residues. The trim removed 5 bases at V and 4 bases at J, leaving 10 bases unmatched. From germline, CDR1 is SGHAT and CDR2 FQDESV (reference sequence). CDR3 sequence (DNA): TGTGCCAGCAGCATGGGACAGTTAGACGGCACTGAAGCTTTCTTT. Translated: CASSMGQLDGTEAFF.

The chain couples TRBV6-5 to TRBJ1-1; unclear D gene. The V gene's germline CDR1 is MNHEY and CDR2 SVGAGI. V was pared by 9 bases and J by 4 bases, with 15 bases between. The CDR3 runs to 13 residues. As DNA, the CDR3 is TGTGCCAGTCATTGGGGATTGAGCACTGAAGCTTTCTTT. It codes for CASHWGLSTEAFF.

This chain uses TRBV5-8 with TRBJ2-1, with 15 positions matching TRBD2. Looked up from germline, CDR1 is SGHTS and CDR2 is YDEGEE. The CDR3 is 15 residues long. The V gene end was trimmed by 3 bases and the J gene end by 8 bases; junction bases not matched to a gene: 3. The CDR3: CASSSRTSGRDEQFF. The CDR3 coding sequence is TGTGCCAGCAGCTCAAGGACTAGCGGGAGGGATGAGCAGTTCTTC.

V is TRBV27 and J is TRBJ2-4, with 11 bases fitting TRBD1. Germline trimming cut 5 bases from V and 6 bases from J; bases unmatched to any gene: 9. The CDR3 is 16 residues long. Germline V gene lookup returns CDR1 MNHEY and CDR2 SMNVEV (reference sequence). In nucleotides, the CDR3 is TGTGCCAGCAGTACCAGGACAGGGGGCGGGAGAAACATTCAGTACTTC. It is translated as CASSTRTGGGRNIQYF.

The rearrangement joins TRBV6-1 to TRBJ1-4; D perhaps matches TRBD1 (5 bases). The V end was cut by 4 bases, the J end by 1 base, with 7 bases between. The CDR3 loop spans 14 amino acids. The V gene's germline CDR1 is MNHNS and CDR2 SASEGT. The CDR3 nucleotides are TGTGCCAGCAGTGTCACAGGAACTAATGAAAAACTGTTTTTT. Its translation is CASSVTGTNEKLFF.

V and J are TRBV6-1 and TRBJ1-5; D gene ambiguous. With 0 bases removed from V and 10 bases from J, the gap between germline ends came to 10 bases. The CDR3 is 13 residues long. Per germline, CDR1 MNHNS and CDR2 SASEGT. The DNA for the CDR3 is TGTGCCAGCAGTGAAGCGACCCCCTCTCCCCAGCATTTT. Amino acid sequence: CASSEATPSPQHF.

The gene calls are TRBV4-2 and TRBJ2-1; TRBD2 might be the D (6 bases). Looked up from germline, CDR1 is LGHNA and CDR2 is YNFKEQ. V was shortened by 6 bases and J by 7 bases, with 10 bases between the two germline ends. CDR3 length: 12 amino acids. CDR3 DNA sequence: TGTGCCAGCAGTGGGACTCATAATGAGCAGTTCTTC. Amino acids: CASSGTHNEQFF.

The rearrangement uses TRBV18 and TRBJ2-5; 7 positions agree with TRBD2. The CDR3 extends over 14 amino acids. V gave up 7 bases and J gave up 0 bases; unmatched junction bases: 5. Germline V gene sequence: CDR1 KGHSH, CDR2 LQKENI. CDR3 in amino acids: CASWEGAYQETQYF. CDR3 in DNA: TGTGCCAGCTGGGAGGGTGCGTACCAAGAGACCCAGTACTTC.